The T cell receptor beta chain under discussion was sequenced for a study of blood T cell repertoires in COVID-19. Study information: The United States, Italy and Spain supplied acute and convalescent COVID-19 samples.

Generated by immunoSEQ multiplex PCR, the TCRdb table keeps only in-frame clones and is missing some. Among about 140,000 clones listed, about 86% were seen once. V lost 3 bases and J lost 4; bases outside the gene matches: 7. Germline V gene sequence: CDR1 SGDLS, CDR2 YYNGEE. CDR3 length: 15 residues. The rearrangement joins TRBV9 to TRBJ1-1; 9 bases align to TRBD1. Sequenced input: peripheral blood. This TCR was sampled from a woman aged 55-69 years with acute or convalescent COVID-19. CDR3 sequence reads: CASSATGGAATEAFF. The CDR3 nucleotides are TGTGCCAGCAGCGCAACAGGGGGCGCAGCCACTGAAGCTTTCTTT.